The count of the clone carrying this TCR beta chain is one. No antigen is known for it. TCRdb keeps only in-frame clones here, not all; method: immunoSEQ multiplex PCR. The table has 50,000 to 80,000 clones, around 80% seen once. This sample was taken from a study of OX40 agonist ivuxolimab in advanced cancers. In the study overall: Dose-escalation patients suffered from hepatocellular carcinoma, melanoma, renal cell or head and neck cancer.

Notes on the study in general: The 0.1-3.0 mg/kg partial responders had among the lowest clonal expansion.

This CDR3 region has 11 residues. Germline V gene data show CDR1 as SGHAT and CDR2 as FQDESV (reference sequence). V was clipped by 5 bases and J by 9 bases; unmatched bases: 1. The sequences come from CD4+ or CD8+ T cells sorted from blood, collected in a trial of the OX40 agonist ivuxolimab. The chain has TRBV11-1 and TRBJ1-5, with 7 bases matching TRBD1. This TCR derives from an adult with an advanced solid tumor such as melanoma, head and neck, liver or kidney cancer. The CDR3 region is CASSRQGPQHF. The CDR3, as DNA: TGTGCCAGCAGCCGACAGGGGCCCCAGCATTTT. Full variable domain (missing parts from reference TRBV11-1 and TRBJ1-5): EAEVAQSPRYKITEKSQAVAFWCDPISGHATLYWYRQILGQGPELLVQFQDESVVDDSQLPKDRFSAERLKGVDSTLKIQPAELGDSAMYLCASSRQGPQHFGDGTRLSIL.